This T cell receptor (beta chain) was found in a study of blood T cell repertoires in COVID-19. Study in general: Samples representing acute and convalescent COVID-19 were sourced from the United States, Italy and Spain. Nucleic acid was either cDNA or gDNA, and it came from T cells, B-cell-depleted T cells, or PBMCs.

Authors' data handling: Amplified reference gene primers provided the basis for estimating nucleated cell counts. TCRdb's table, derived via immunoSEQ multiplex PCR, lists solely in-frame clones and lacks some. D and trimming were read from the DNA, whereas the V and J calls and clone size are those reported in that table. The data show some 74,000 clones, 70% to 85% seen once. The sample consisted of peripheral blood. The TCR was taken from a woman in her forties or fifties with acute or convalescent COVID-19.

The CDR3 spells CASSNPIRDRHNQPQHF. The CDR3 DNA is TGTGCCAGTAGTAACCCCATCCGGGACAGGCACAATCAGCCCCAGCATTTT. V is TRBV19 and J is TRBJ1-5; 8 nucleotides match TRBD1. V was clipped by 4 bases and J by 3 bases; unmatched bases: 11. The germline CDR1 and CDR2 sequences are LNHDA and SQIVND (reference sequence). This CDR3 comprises 17 residues.